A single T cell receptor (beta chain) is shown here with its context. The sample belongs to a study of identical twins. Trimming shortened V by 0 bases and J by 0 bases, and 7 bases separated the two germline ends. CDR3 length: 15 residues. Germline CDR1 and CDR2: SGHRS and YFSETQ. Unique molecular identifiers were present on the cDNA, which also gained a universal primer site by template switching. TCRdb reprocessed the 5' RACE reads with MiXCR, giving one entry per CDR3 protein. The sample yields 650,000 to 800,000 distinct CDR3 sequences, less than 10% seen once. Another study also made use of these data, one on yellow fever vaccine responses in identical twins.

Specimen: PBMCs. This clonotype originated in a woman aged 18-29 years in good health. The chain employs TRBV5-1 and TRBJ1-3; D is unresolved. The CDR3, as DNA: TGCGCCAGCAGCTTGGAACCGTCCTCTGGAAACACCATATATTTT. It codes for CASSLEPSSGNTIYF.